Below are 16 T cell receptor beta chains sequenced from a single sample in a study of blood T cell repertoires in COVID-19. The repertoire was sequenced with immunoSEQ multiplex PCR; TCRdb's copy has only in-frame clones and lacks some. Seen here are a few hundred thousand clones, 80% to 90% observed once, and the top ten hold 0.9% to 1.1%. The sample taken for sequencing was PBMCs or T cells enriched from blood (not recorded which). Receptors were obtained from a man aged 18 to 30 who had recovered from COVID-19.

Concerning this clone: The same CDR3 is also encoded by other DNA sequences in this sample. The CDR3 nucleotides read TGCGCCAGCCCCCCCCTTCGCGGGGCTTACAATGAGCAGTTCTTC. This encodes CASPPLRGAYNEQFF. The V gene is TRBV10-1, the J gene TRBJ2-1; D is possibly TRBD2 (6 bases). Trimming left V 8 bases short and J 4 bases short, with 18 bases between. The CDR3 contains 15 residues. Germline V gene lookup returns CDR1 WNHNN and CDR2 SYGVQD (reference sequence).

This clone showed up just once. The rearrangement links TRBV6-2 or TRBV6-3 to TRBJ2-1; the match to TRBD2 covers 13 bases. This CDR3 spans 18 amino acids. Trimming removed 4 bases from V and 3 bases from J; junction bases left unmatched: 9. Germline CDR1 reads MNHEY; CDR2 reads SVGEGT. Written as DNA, the CDR3 is TGTGCCAGCAGTTCAATAACTAGCGGGAGGGTTTTCTACAATGAGCAGTTCTTC. It yields the protein CASSSITSGRVFYNEQFF.

The rearrangement links TRBV10-3 to TRBJ1-5; 7 nucleotides agree with TRBD1. The CDR3 runs to 17 residues. V lost 0 bases, J lost 3 bases, and 8 bases stayed unmatched. Germline values: CDR1 ENHRY, CDR2 SYGVKD. Here the CDR3 reads CAISESLAGTVNQPQHF. The CDR3 DNA reads as TGTGCCATCAGTGAGTCCTTGGCTGGGACAGTCAATCAGCCCCAGCATTTT.

The chain carries TRBV3-1 (or the pseudogene TRBV3-2) and TRBJ2-1; 8 nucleotides match TRBD1. CDR3 length: 15 residues. From germline, CDR1 is LGHDT and CDR2 YNNKEL (reference sequence). After removal of 1 base from V and 3 bases from J, the junction contained 2 bases not matched to a gene. CDR3 loop: CASSQAGGGYNEQFF. The DNA for the CDR3 is TGTGCCAGCAGCCAAGCAGGGGGCGGCTACAATGAGCAGTTCTTC.

This clone was seen just once. The CDR3 nucleotides read TGTGCCAGTGGACAGGGCGGATATGGCTACACCTTC. Amino acid sequence: CASGQGGYGYTF. V usage is TRBV19 and J usage is TRBJ1-2, with 8 bases that match TRBD1. The CDR3 contains 12 residues. In germline, CDR1 is LNHDA, CDR2 SQIVND (reference sequence). The V segment lost 8 bases and the J segment 5 bases; nucleotides outside the gene matches: 4.

The rearrangement links TRBV7-9 to TRBJ2-1; the match to TRBD2 covers 7 bases. Germline-derived CDR1 and CDR2 are SEHNR and FQNEAQ (reference sequence). V gave up 8 bases and J gave up 7 bases; unmatched junction bases: 14. The CDR3 spans 15 residues. CDR3 DNA sequence: TGTGCCAGCCGAGAGATTGGGAGGGCCGGGAATGAGCAGTTCTTC. Translated: CASREIGRAGNEQFF.

V is TRBV9 and J is TRBJ1-1; maybe TRBD1 (5 bases). The germline V and J ends were trimmed by 0 bases and 7 bases, with 16 bases remaining between them. This CDR3 comprises 15 residues. From germline, CDR1 is SGDLS and CDR2 YYNGEE. The CDR3 loop is CASSVGAGVNGEAFF. CDR3 in DNA: TGTGCCAGCAGCGTAGGTGCGGGGGTTAACGGTGAAGCTTTCTTT.

The genes are TRBV7-9 and TRBJ2-5; maybe TRBD1 (5 bases). Germline assignment: CDR1 SEHNR and CDR2 FQNEAQ (reference sequence). This CDR3 contains 13 residues. Trimming cost V 5 bases and J 10 bases, with 17 bases left between them. CDR3 protein: CASSIPQGPHQYF. The CDR3 bases are TGTGCCAGCAGCATTCCGCAGGGCCCTCACCAGTACTTC.

This chain joins TRBV2 and TRBJ1-4; D is undetermined. The CDR3 loop spans 16 amino acids. With 3 bases removed from V and 0 bases from J, the gap between germline ends came to 11 bases. The germline CDR1 and CDR2 sequences are SNHLY and FYNNEI. The CDR3: CASSDRGKATNEKLFF. DNA for the CDR3: TGTGCCAGCAGTGACAGAGGAAAGGCAACTAATGAAAAACTGTTTTTT.

The chain recombines TRBV6-5 with TRBJ2-7, with 7 bases lining up with TRBD2. The germline gives CDR1 MNHEY, CDR2 SVGAGI. V was clipped by 6 bases and J by 6 bases; unmatched bases: 11. The CDR3 spans 14 residues. In nucleotides, the CDR3 is TGTGCCAGCAGGGTCCTATGGGAGGGCGGCGAGCAGTACTTC. Translated: CASRVLWEGGEQYF.

The chain employs TRBV5-1 and TRBJ2-5, with D tentatively TRBD1 (6 bases). V shed 0 bases and J shed 2 bases, with 8 bases lying between them. The CDR3 contains 14 residues. CDR1 and CDR2 (germline): SGHRS, YFSETQ. The CDR3, as DNA: TGCGCCAGCAGCTTGGGGACAGCACAAGAGACCCAGTACTTC. Translated: CASSLGTAQETQYF.

The gene calls are TRBV19 and TRBJ1-6; TRBD1 might be the D (6 bases). The CDR3 is 14 amino acids. Trimming removed 6 bases from V and 10 bases from J, with 16 bases in between. The germline CDR1 and CDR2 sequences are LNHDA and SQIVND (reference sequence). The CDR3 is CASRSQGSGSPLHF. The CDR3 coding sequence is TGTGCCAGTAGATCACAGGGTTCCGGGTCACCCCTCCACTTT.

The rearrangement joins TRBV6-2 or TRBV6-3 to TRBJ2-3; 7 bases align to TRBD1. Germline values: CDR1 MNHEY, CDR2 SVGEGT. The CDR3 consists of 15 residues. J was trimmed by 2 bases and V by 5 bases; bases with no gene match: 7. In DNA form, the CDR3 reads TGTGCCAGCAGTGTCCGGGACAGACCCACAGATACGCAGTATTTT. It codes for CASSVRDRPTDTQYF.

The chain uses TRBV29-1 and TRBJ2-7; TRBD2 might be the D (5 bases). Trimming took off 2 bases at V and 7 bases at J, with 15 bases between the two ends. The CDR3 runs to 13 residues. Germline CDR1 is SQVTM and CDR2 is ANQGSEA. CDR3 loop: CSVERMRVGEQYF. The CDR3, as DNA: TGCAGCGTTGAAAGGATGAGGGTAGGAGAGCAGTACTTC.

The gene calls are TRBV18 and TRBJ1-1; D possibly corresponds to TRBD1 (6 bases). Trimming shortened V by 1 base and J by 6 bases, and 9 bases separated the two germline ends. Germline V gene lookup returns CDR1 KGHSH and CDR2 LQKENI. The CDR3 runs 13 residues. The CDR3 reads CASSPHRDAEAFF. The CDR3 DNA is TGTGCCAGCTCACCACACAGGGACGCTGAAGCTTTCTTT.

The CDR3 DNA follows: TGCGCCAGCAGCAGGGGACTAGCGGGAACATCGGATACGCAGTATTTT. Protein: CASSRGLAGTSDTQYF. The rearrangement links TRBV5-1 to TRBJ2-3; 13 nucleotides agree with TRBD2. Germline trimming cut 4 bases from V and 6 bases from J; bases unmatched to any gene: 8. This CDR3 is 16 amino acids long. The germline V gene has CDR1 SGHRS and CDR2 YFSETQ.